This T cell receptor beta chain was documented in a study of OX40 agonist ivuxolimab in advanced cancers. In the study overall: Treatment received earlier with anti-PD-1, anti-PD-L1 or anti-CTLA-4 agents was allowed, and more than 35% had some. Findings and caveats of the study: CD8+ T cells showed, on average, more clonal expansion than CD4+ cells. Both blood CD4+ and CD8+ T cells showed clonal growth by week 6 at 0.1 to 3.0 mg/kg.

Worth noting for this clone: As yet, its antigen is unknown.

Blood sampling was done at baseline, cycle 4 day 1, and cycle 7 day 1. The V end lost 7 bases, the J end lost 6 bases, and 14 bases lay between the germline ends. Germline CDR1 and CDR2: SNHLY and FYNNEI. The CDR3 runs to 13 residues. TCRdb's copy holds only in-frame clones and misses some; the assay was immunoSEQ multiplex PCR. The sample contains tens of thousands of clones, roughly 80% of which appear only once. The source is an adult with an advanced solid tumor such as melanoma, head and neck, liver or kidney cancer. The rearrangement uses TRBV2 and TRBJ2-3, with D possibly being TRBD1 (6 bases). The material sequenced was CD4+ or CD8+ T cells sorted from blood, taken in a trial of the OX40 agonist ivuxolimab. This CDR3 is CASKGGVSDTQYF. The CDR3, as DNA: TGTGCCAGCAAAGGGGGAGTCAGCGATACGCAGTATTTT. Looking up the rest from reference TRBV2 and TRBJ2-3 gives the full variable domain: EPEVTQTPSHQVTQMGQEVILRCVPISNHLYFYWYRQILGQKVEFLVSFYNNEISEKSEIFDDQFSVERPDGSNFTLKIRSTKLEDSAMYFCASKGGVSDTQYFGPGTRLTVL.